These 8 T cell receptor beta chains originate from one sample sequenced in a study of blood T cells in healthy people across ages. Sample-barcoded 5' priming and a J-beta primer mix drove a second PCR of roughly 7 to 11 cycles. Via MiXCR, TCRdb re-called the 5' RACE reads, giving one row per CDR3 protein. The profile shows 1.5 million to 2 million distinct CDR3 sequences, 28% of them singletons. Material: blood. All receptors come from a woman aged 30 to 39 in good health.

The rearrangement joins TRBV3-1 to TRBJ1-1, with a weak D call TRBD1 (5 bases). Germline V lookup: CDR1 LGHDT, CDR2 YNNKEL (reference sequence). This CDR3 has 17 amino acids. The ends were cut back, 1 base at V and 1 base at J, with 16 bases in the middle. The CDR3 nucleotides are TGTGCCAGCAGCCAAGGACTAGCTGAGGGACGGAACACTGAAGCTTTCTTT. Amino acid sequence: CASSQGLAEGRNTEAFF. Looking up the rest from reference TRBV3-1 and TRBJ1-1 gives the full variable domain: DTAVSQTPKYLVTQMGNDKSIKCEQNLGHDTMYWYKQDSKKFLKIMFSYNNKELIINETVPNRFSPKSPDKAHLNLHINSLELGDSAVYFCASSQGLAEGRNTEAFFGQGTRLTVV.

Remarks on this clonotype: This sequence may be a read error, since a much larger clone differs from it by one base. The chain couples TRBV11-2 to TRBJ2-5; D possibly corresponds to TRBD2 (6 bases). Germline CDR1 and CDR2: SGHAT and FQNNGV. The CDR3 contains 14 residues. V was pared by 6 bases and J by 0 bases, with 11 bases between. Here the CDR3 DNA reads TGTGCCAGCAGGGACTATCCGCACCAAGAGACCCAGTACTTC. Amino acids: CASRDYPHQETQYF.

This clonotype came up a few times. V gene TRBV2 combines with J gene TRBJ2-4, with D hard to call. The CDR3 runs 12 residues. V shed 8 bases and J shed 7 bases, with 12 bases lying between them. Per the germline V gene, CDR1 is SNHLY and CDR2 is FYNNEI. CDR3 DNA sequence: TGTGCCAGCGAGCAAGAGGAGAACATTCAGTACTTC. It specifies CASEQEENIQYF.

This clonotype was detected many times. This rearrangement joins TRBV3-1 to TRBJ2-5; a weak D match, TRBD2 (7 bases). Germline CDR1 is LGHDT and CDR2 is YNNKEL (reference sequence). Trimming stripped 8 bases from V and 2 bases from J, with 12 bases between. The CDR3 runs to 13 residues. The CDR3 sequence is CASGGASQETQYF. The CDR3 bases are TGTGCCAGCGGGGGGGCATCACAAGAGACCCAGTACTTC.

This chain connects TRBV24-1 to TRBJ2-2; TRBD1 is a possible D gene (5 bases). Germline CDR1 is KGHDR and CDR2 is SFDVKD. Deletions cut 3 bases from V and 5 bases from J, with 12 bases between. The CDR3 loop spans 15 amino acids. The CDR3 nucleotides are TGTGCCACCAGTGATCCCGCCAGGGCTACCGGGGAGCTGTTTTTT. It specifies CATSDPARATGELFF.

The chain recombines TRBV20-1 with TRBJ1-4, with 7 bases lining up with TRBD1. CDR1 DFQATT and CDR2 SNEGSKA come from the germline V gene (reference sequence). V gave up 0 bases and J gave up 7 bases; unmatched junction bases: 8. The CDR3 is 15 amino acids. The CDR3, as DNA: TGCAGTGCTAGAGATGGAAGGGGGCGAGGTGAAAAACTGTTTTTT. Its protein is CSARDGRGRGEKLFF.

This clonotype was counted a few times. V usage is TRBV20-1 and J usage is TRBJ2-3; 13 bases align to TRBD2. With 0 bases clipped from V and 6 bases from J, the junction kept 12 bases outside the gene matches. CDR1 is DFQATT, CDR2 SNEGSKA, per germline (reference sequence). The CDR3 is 18 residues long. In DNA form, the CDR3 reads TGCAGTGCTAGAGATTGGGCACTAGCGGGGGGGCCAGGGGATACGCAGTATTTT. It encodes CSARDWALAGGPGDTQYF.

The chain combines TRBV30 with TRBJ2-1; D ambiguous. With 1 base removed from V and 5 bases from J, the gap between germline ends came to 9 bases. This CDR3 is 13 amino acids long. Germline V gene lookup returns CDR1 GTSNPN and CDR2 SVGIG (reference sequence). In DNA, the CDR3 is TGTGCCTGGAGTGCTTCGAACCACAATGAGCAGTTCTTC. Its protein is CAWSASNHNEQFF.